The following is a T cell receptor (beta chain) sequence with its context. Its cognate antigen is unknown. There are 16 residues in the CDR3. Germline V gives CDR1 MNHEY, CDR2 SVGAGI. Trimming cost V 4 bases and J 0 bases, with 10 bases left between them. Produced via immunoSEQ multiplex PCR; TCRdb's table is partial and in-frame only. The table records around 150,000 clones, approximately 85% of them present only once. This sample was included in a study of T cell responses to AZD1222 COVID-19 vaccine. Study-wide points: The number of AZD1222 recipients seropositive at baseline was only five or six. Clonal diversity may have been underestimated, and the donors were mostly white British, with more females than males. Following two doses of AZD1222, Spike-specific TCR breadth and depth rose. Unmutated variant regions are reportedly targeted by nearly half of spike-specific TCRs.

The chain carries TRBV6-5 and TRBJ1-6; D not certain. This receptor was identified in an adult who received the MenACWY meningococcal vaccine as a control. This specimen consisted of peripheral blood, obtained 28 days after the second dose of the MenACWY control vaccine. The CDR3 sequence: CASSSLLGSYNSPLHF. In nucleotides, the CDR3 is TGTGCCAGCAGTTCTCTCCTAGGCTCCTATAATTCACCCCTCCACTTT.